This is a list of T cell receptor beta chains from one sample in a study of cytomegalovirus exposure and HLA in healthy donors. Profiling relied on immunoSEQ multiplex PCR, and the TCRdb table lists in-frame clones only, not all of them. The sample spans 56,000 or so clones; the ten largest clones claim about 25%. Material: PBMCs. These receptors were collected from a man aged 40-50 years in good health and CMV-seropositive. CDR3s include the opening cysteine and the closing phenylalanine or tryptophan. The D gene is left open where the match is weak. A row's size may be missing; if present it is once, few, many or a size class.

v_call	j_call	cdr3_length	d_call	clone_size	cdr3_nt	cdr3_aa
TRBV28	TRBJ1-5	17	TRBD1	-	TGTGCCAGCAGTTTATACAACAGGGGAGGAGGAAATCAGCCCCAGCATTTT	CASSLYNRGGGNQPQHF
TRBV5-1	TRBJ2-2	16	-	-	TGCGCCAGCAGCTTGGGTGGCAGGGGAAGCACCGGGGAGCTGTTTTTT	CASSLGGRGSTGELFF
TRBV29-1	TRBJ2-3	15	-	-	TGCAGCGTTGAGGTACAGGGAAGAAACACAGATACGCAGTATTTT	CSVEVQGRNTDTQYF
TRBV6-5	TRBJ2-5	13	TRBD1	-	TGTGCCAGCAAAGGACAGGGGGCGGAGACCCAGTACTTC	CASKGQGAETQYF
TRBV19	TRBJ1-6	14	TRBD1	-	TGTGCCAGTAGTAAAGCGACAGGGGGGTCACCCCTCCACTTT	CASSKATGGSPLHF
TRBV29-1	TRBJ2-1	12	-	-	TGCAGCGTCAGACAGGCGGATCGCGAGCAGTTCTTC	CSVRQADREQFF
TRBV6-5	TRBJ2-7	12	-	-	TGTGCCAGCAGCCAGCGGAAGGACGAGCAGTACTTC	CASSQRKDEQYF
TRBV10-3	TRBJ2-4	14	-	-	TGTGCCATCAGTGAGGCGGCAAGGGGGAACATTCAGTACTTC	CAISEAARGNIQYF
TRBV2	TRBJ1-6	16	-	-	TGTGCCAGCAGTGATAGGCCTTTCCCCGGGGTTTCACCCCTCCACTTT	CASSDRPFPGVSPLHF
TRBV4-2	TRBJ2-7	16	-	-	TGTGCCAGCAGCCAAGGGGGGGGCGCGGGAGCTGGCGAGCAGTACTTC	CASSQGGGAGAGEQYF
TRBV6-4	TRBJ2-1	15	TRBD2	medium-sized	TGTGCCACCTCCGACGGCAGCGGGGGTCCGGGAGAGCAGTTCTTC	CATSDGSGGPGEQFF
TRBV10-3	TRBJ1-1	14	TRBD1	-	TGTGCCATCAGTGAGTCCAGGGGGCAGACTGAAGCTTTCTTT	CAISESRGQTEAFF
TRBV18	TRBJ1-5	15	TRBD1	-	TGTGCCAGCTCCAGCGAAGGGACAGGGGATCAGCCCCAGCATTTT	CASSSEGTGDQPQHF
TRBV18	TRBJ2-7	14	TRBD2	-	TGTGCCAGCTCAAGCGGGAGTGGCGGTACCGAGCAGTACTTC	CASSSGSGGTEQYF
TRBV29-1	TRBJ1-1	11	-	-	TGCAGCGTTGACCGGACAGACCAAGCTTTCTTT	CSVDRTDQAFF
TRBV9	TRBJ2-7	15	TRBD1	-	TGTGCCAGCACCCTCACCGGGACAGGGGGGGACGAGCAGTACTTC	CASTLTGTGGDEQYF
TRBV29-1	TRBJ2-5	15	TRBD2	-	TGCAGCGTTTGGGGACTAGCGGGGAGGGAGGAGACCCAGTACTTC	CSVWGLAGREETQYF
TRBV5-1	TRBJ2-7	15	TRBD2	-	TGCGCCAGCAGCTTCGGGGGGGTTTACGATTACGAGCAGTACTTC	CASSFGGVYDYEQYF
TRBV7-6	TRBJ2-1	19	TRBD2	-	TGTGCCAGCAGCCCAAGGCCTAGTACTAGCGGGAGAACCTACAATGAGCAGTTCTTC	CASSPRPSTSGRTYNEQFF
TRBV9	TRBJ2-7	14	-	-	TGTGCCAGCAGCGTAGGGGACAAGGCCTACGAGCAGTACTTC	CASSVGDKAYEQYF
TRBV29-1	TRBJ2-1	14	TRBD2	-	TGCAGCGTTCCTCCGGGACTAGCCCAAAATGAGCAGTTCTTC	CSVPPGLAQNEQFF
TRBV7-4	TRBJ2-1	15	TRBD2	-	TGTGCCAGCAGCTTAGAGGGAGCGGGACTAGGGTTGCAGTTCTTC	CASSLEGAGLGLQFF
TRBV25-1	TRBJ1-5	14	TRBD1	-	TGTGCCAGTGGGACAGCGGGGGGCAATCAGCCCCAGCATTTT	CASGTAGGNQPQHF
TRBV5-6	TRBJ1-1	15	-	-	TGTGCCAGCAGCTTGGCCACTGCGGGGAACACTGAAGCTTTCTTT	CASSLATAGNTEAFF
TRBV18	TRBJ1-3	14	-	-	TGTGCCAGCTCACCAGCAGGGAACGGAAACACCATATATTTT	CASSPAGNGNTIYF
TRBV6-5	TRBJ1-4	14	TRBD1	-	TGTGCCAGCAGCCAGGGGGCAACTAATGAAAAACTGTTTTTT	CASSQGATNEKLFF
TRBV30	TRBJ2-1	14	-	-	TGTGCCTGGAGTGGGGTGACGGGCTACAATGAGCAGTTCTTC	CAWSGVTGYNEQFF
TRBV10-3	TRBJ1-4	13	-	-	TGTGCCATCAGAGGGAGCCTAAATGAAAAACTGTTTTTT	CAIRGSLNEKLFF
TRBV7-3	TRBJ2-3	14	TRBD2	-	TGTGCCAGCAGCATAAAGGCGGGGGGGGATACGCAGTATTTT	CASSIKAGGDTQYF
TRBV28	TRBJ2-1	15	TRBD2	-	TGTGCCAGCAGTACGACTAGCGGGGGGAGGGGTGAGCAGTTCTTC	CASSTTSGGRGEQFF
TRBV27	TRBJ2-7	11	-	-	TGTGCCAGCAGTTTGAGCGGCGAGCAGTACTTC	CASSLSGEQYF
TRBV9	TRBJ2-5	11	-	-	TGTGCCAGCGGGAGTCCAGAGACCCAGTACTTC	CASGSPETQYF
TRBV7-9	TRBJ2-7	15	-	-	TGTGCCAGCAGCTACCCCCTCGCGGGGCCCTACGAGCAGTACTTC	CASSYPLAGPYEQYF
TRBV6-1	TRBJ2-7	14	TRBD1	-	TGTGCCAGCAACCGGGACAGGGGTGTCGTCGAGCAGTACTTC	CASNRDRGVVEQYF
TRBV5-4	TRBJ2-6	18	-	-	TGTGCCAGCAGCTTGGGGGGCAGCGCCGTCTCTGGGGCCAACGTCCTGACTTTC	CASSLGGSAVSGANVLTF
TRBV7-9	TRBJ2-7	15	-	-	TGTGCCAGCAGCTTAGCGCCCGACAGAGAATACGAGCAGTACTTC	CASSLAPDREYEQYF
TRBV6-5	TRBJ2-3	13	-	-	TGTGCCAGCAGTTCGCCCACATCAGATACGCAGTATTTT	CASSSPTSDTQYF
TRBV29-1	TRBJ2-7	13	TRBD1	-	TGCAGCGGTGGGACAGGGGGAAAAGGCGAGCAGTACTTC	CSGGTGGKGEQYF
TRBV5-1	TRBJ2-1	14	TRBD2	-	TGCGCCAGCAGCTGGACTAGCGGGGACAATGAGCAGTTCTTC	CASSWTSGDNEQFF
TRBV9	TRBJ2-7	17	-	-	TGTGCCAGCAGCGTAGATATGGGGGCAGATCCTTCCTACGAGCAGTACTTC	CASSVDMGADPSYEQYF
TRBV5-1	TRBJ2-1	14	TRBD2	-	TGCGCCAGCAAGGGCGGGAGTTCCTACAATGAGCAGTTCTTC	CASKGGSSYNEQFF
TRBV7-8	TRBJ2-6	15	-	-	TGTGCCAGCATGACAGGCCTCTCTGGGGCCAACGTCCTGACTTTC	CASMTGLSGANVLTF
TRBV6-5	TRBJ2-2	15	TRBD2	-	TGTGCCAGCAGTTGGACTAGCGGGAACACCGGGGAGCTGTTTTTT	CASSWTSGNTGELFF
TRBV18	TRBJ2-1	16	TRBD2	-	TGTGCCAGCTCACCGCCTAGCGGGAGCACCTACAATGAGCAGTTCTTC	CASSPPSGSTYNEQFF
TRBV5-6	TRBJ2-6	17	TRBD1	-	TGTGCCAGCAGCTCCGGGACAGGGGTAAACGGGGCCAACGTCCTGACTTTC	CASSSGTGVNGANVLTF
TRBV28	TRBJ2-2	14	TRBD1	-	TGTGCCAGCAAACCACAGGGGGCTAGCGGGGAGCTGTTTTTT	CASKPQGASGELFF
TRBV12-5	TRBJ2-1	14	TRBD2	-	TGTGCTAGTGGTCCAGGAGGTGGGGGGGGTGAGCAGTTCTTC	CASGPGGGGGEQFF